This TCR beta chain was profiled in a study of blood T cell repertoires in COVID-19. In the study overall: COVID-19 samples from acute and convalescent phases originated in the United States, Italy and Spain. PBMCs, B-cell-depleted T cells, or T cells provided the cDNA or gDNA that made up the material.

CDR1 and CDR2 from the germline V gene are SGHDN and FVKESK. V lost 3 bases to trimming and J lost 3 bases, with 18 bases between them. CDR3 length equals 16 residues. Original methodology: Reference gene primer amplification gave nucleated cell count estimates. TCRdb's table, derived via immunoSEQ multiplex PCR, lists solely in-frame clones and lacks some. Clone size and the V and J calls come from that table; the DNA yielded D and trimming. The repertoire holds fewer than 50,000 clones, just under 70% seen once, with approximately 6.2% in the top ten. This chain connects TRBV14 to TRBJ2-7; a weak D match, TRBD1 (7 bases). The TCR was taken from a man older than 75 with acute or convalescent COVID-19. The sequenced material came from peripheral blood. CDR3 region: CASSHPRAGGHYEQYF. The CDR3 DNA is TGTGCCAGCAGCCACCCTCGGGCAGGGGGGCACTACGAGCAGTACTTC. Full variable domain (rest looked up from reference TRBV14 and TRBJ2-7): EAGVTQFPSHSVIEKGQTVTLRCDPISGHDNLYWYRRVMGKEIKFLLHFVKESKQDESGMPNNRFLAERTGGTYSTLKVQPAELEDSGVYFCASSHPRAGGHYEQYFGPGTRLTVT.